The rows below give T cell receptor beta chains drawn from one sample of a study of shared clonotypes between healthy human individuals. Method: immunoSEQ multiplex PCR; TCRdb's copy keeps in-frame clones and lacks some. Seen here are 2 million to 2.5 million clones, around 95% observed once, and the top ten hold approximately 0.13%. Sequenced sample: naive CD4+ T cells sorted from blood. The receptors here all came from a man between 18 and 35 years old in good health. Both conserved end residues are part of each CDR3. D genes are given only for firm matches. For some rows the clone size is stated as once, few or many, or as a class when expanded; others skip it.

clone_size: NA
v_call: TRBV5-1
j_call: TRBJ1-2
d_call: TRBD1
cdr3_aa: CASSVNGGGNYGYTF
cdr3_nt: TGCGCCAGCAGCGTCAATGGAGGGGGCAACTATGGCTACACCTTC

clone_size: NA
v_call: TRBV7-7
j_call: TRBJ2-2
d_call: TRBD1
cdr3_aa: CASSRDRAGELFF
cdr3_nt: TGTGCTAGCAGCCGGGACAGGGCCGGGGAGCTGTTTTTT

clone_size: NA
v_call: TRBV25-1
j_call: TRBJ1-2
d_call: TRBD1
cdr3_aa: CASSEWGTGTLRYGYTF
cdr3_nt: TGTGCCAGCAGTGAATGGGGGACAGGGACCTTGCGTTATGGCTACACCTTC

clone_size: once
v_call: TRBV10-1
j_call: TRBJ2-5
d_call: TRBD1
cdr3_aa: CASSSGTGEETQYF
cdr3_nt: TGCGCCAGCAGCTCCGGGACAGGGGAAGAGACCCAGTACTTC

clone_size: NA
v_call: TRBV11-2
j_call: TRBJ2-3
d_call: NA
cdr3_aa: CASSSTGGKVTTDTQYF
cdr3_nt: TGTGCCAGCAGCTCCACTGGTGGAAAGGTCACCACAGATACGCAGTATTTT

clone_size: NA
v_call: TRBV30
j_call: TRBJ2-5
d_call: NA
cdr3_aa: CAWRGLGESETQYF
cdr3_nt: TGTGCCTGGAGAGGCCTCGGGGAGTCGGAGACCCAGTACTTC

clone_size: NA
v_call: TRBV7-9
j_call: TRBJ2-3
d_call: NA
cdr3_aa: CASSLRTGSTDTQYF
cdr3_nt: TGTGCCAGCAGCTTAAGGACGGGTAGCACAGATACGCAGTATTTT

clone_size: NA
v_call: TRBV4-1
j_call: TRBJ2-1
d_call: TRBD2
cdr3_aa: CASSQETSGTNTYNEQFF
cdr3_nt: TGCGCCAGCAGCCAGGAAACGTCCGGGACTAACACATACAATGAGCAGTTCTTC

clone_size: once
v_call: TRBV19
j_call: TRBJ2-5
d_call: NA
cdr3_aa: CASSPVGETQYF
cdr3_nt: TGTGCCAGTAGCCCGGTGGGAGAGACCCAGTACTTC

clone_size: NA
v_call: TRBV28
j_call: TRBJ1-5
d_call: NA
cdr3_aa: CASSGEDLGNQPQHF
cdr3_nt: TGTGCCAGCAGCGGGGAGGACCTGGGCAATCAGCCCCAGCATTTT

clone_size: NA
v_call: TRBV10-3
j_call: TRBJ1-6
d_call: TRBD1
cdr3_aa: CAIRGTGTANSPLHF
cdr3_nt: TGTGCCATCAGGGGAACCGGGACAGCTAATTCACCCCTCCACTTT

clone_size: NA
v_call: TRBV6-1
j_call: TRBJ1-6
d_call: NA
cdr3_aa: CASSENDRHSYNSPLHF
cdr3_nt: TGTGCCAGCAGTGAAAACGACAGACATAGCTATAATTCACCCCTCCACTTT

clone_size: NA
v_call: TRBV6-1
j_call: TRBJ1-4
d_call: TRBD1
cdr3_aa: CASIHRGLGDEKLFF
cdr3_nt: TGTGCCAGCATTCATAGGGGGCTGGGCGATGAAAAACTGTTTTTT

clone_size: NA
v_call: TRBV7-2
j_call: TRBJ1-4
d_call: TRBD1
cdr3_aa: CASSGDRGGSEKLFF
cdr3_nt: TGTGCCAGCAGCGGGGACAGGGGCGGTAGTGAAAAACTGTTTTTT

clone_size: NA
v_call: TRBV4-3
j_call: TRBJ2-3
d_call: NA
cdr3_aa: CASSQLIGDTQYF
cdr3_nt: TGCGCCAGCAGCCAGTTAATAGGGGATACGCAGTATTTT

clone_size: NA
v_call: TRBV5-1
j_call: TRBJ2-3
d_call: NA
cdr3_aa: CASSSGGDTQYF
cdr3_nt: TGCGCCAGCAGCTCTGGGGGAGATACGCAGTATTTT

clone_size: NA
v_call: TRBV27
j_call: TRBJ1-3
d_call: NA
cdr3_aa: CASSLSRGPSGNTIYF
cdr3_nt: TGTGCCAGCAGTTTATCGAGAGGTCCCTCTGGAAACACCATATATTTT

clone_size: NA
v_call: TRBV6-1
j_call: TRBJ1-1
d_call: NA
cdr3_aa: CASSELRETVEAFF
cdr3_nt: TGTGCCAGCAGTGAACTCCGCGAAACTGTCGAAGCTTTCTTT

clone_size: NA
v_call: TRBV7-9
j_call: TRBJ1-4
d_call: NA
cdr3_aa: CASSFEQGDEKLFF
cdr3_nt: TGTGCCAGCAGCTTCGAACAGGGAGATGAAAAACTGTTTTTT

clone_size: NA
v_call: TRBV5-6
j_call: TRBJ1-1
d_call: NA
cdr3_aa: CASSWGQNTEAFF
cdr3_nt: TGTGCCAGCAGCTGGGGACAGAACACTGAAGCTTTCTTT

clone_size: NA
v_call: TRBV9
j_call: TRBJ2-3
d_call: NA
cdr3_aa: CASSVDQATDTQYF
cdr3_nt: TGTGCCAGCAGCGTAGATCAGGCAACAGATACGCAGTATTTT

clone_size: NA
v_call: TRBV9
j_call: TRBJ2-3
d_call: NA
cdr3_aa: CASSVVGRDTQYF
cdr3_nt: TGTGCCAGCAGCGTAGTAGGGAGAGATACGCAGTATTTT

clone_size: NA
v_call: TRBV19
j_call: TRBJ1-5
d_call: NA
cdr3_aa: CASSIDVDGQPQHF
cdr3_nt: TGTGCCAGTAGTATAGATGTTGACGGGCAGCCCCAGCATTTT

clone_size: few
v_call: TRBV5-1
j_call: TRBJ1-5
d_call: TRBD1
cdr3_aa: CASTELQGQGNQPQHF
cdr3_nt: TGCGCCAGCACCGAGCTACAGGGACAGGGCAATCAGCCCCAGCATTTT

clone_size: once
v_call: TRBV5-1
j_call: TRBJ1-1
d_call: TRBD1
cdr3_aa: CASSTGQGYMNTEAFF
cdr3_nt: TGCGCCAGCAGCACGGGACAGGGTTACATGAACACTGAAGCTTTCTTT

clone_size: NA
v_call: TRBV5-1
j_call: TRBJ2-2
d_call: TRBD1
cdr3_aa: CASSLGQGNTGELFF
cdr3_nt: TGCGCCAGTTCCCTCGGACAGGGTAACACCGGGGAGCTGTTTTTT

clone_size: few
v_call: TRBV27
j_call: TRBJ1-5
d_call: NA
cdr3_aa: CASSLLGRSDQPQHF
cdr3_nt: TGTGCCAGCAGTTTATTGGGCAGGTCAGATCAGCCCCAGCATTTT

clone_size: NA
v_call: TRBV4-1
j_call: TRBJ1-5
d_call: NA
cdr3_aa: CASSRGTDSNQPQHF
cdr3_nt: TGCGCCAGCAGCCGTGGCACAGATAGCAATCAGCCCCAGCATTTT

clone_size: NA
v_call: TRBV7-2
j_call: TRBJ1-2
d_call: TRBD1
cdr3_aa: CASSSTGGHYGYTF
cdr3_nt: TGTGCCAGCAGCTCCACAGGGGGTCACTATGGCTACACCTTC

clone_size: NA
v_call: TRBV6-5
j_call: TRBJ2-7
d_call: NA
cdr3_aa: CASSYSQVKTYEQYF
cdr3_nt: TGTGCCAGCAGTTACTCCCAGGTAAAAACCTACGAGCAGTACTTC

clone_size: NA
v_call: TRBV6-6
j_call: TRBJ2-4
d_call: NA
cdr3_aa: CASTNTGRGSENIQYF
cdr3_nt: TGTGCCAGCACGAATACAGGGAGGGGTTCGGAGAACATTCAGTACTTC

clone_size: NA
v_call: TRBV6-1
j_call: TRBJ1-1
d_call: NA
cdr3_aa: CASSVRASAEAFF
cdr3_nt: TGTGCCAGCAGTGTAAGAGCTAGCGCTGAAGCTTTCTTT

clone_size: NA
v_call: TRBV19
j_call: TRBJ2-7
d_call: TRBD2
cdr3_aa: CASSIPSSGGAYEQYF
cdr3_nt: TGTGCCAGTAGTATCCCCTCTAGCGGGGGGGCCTACGAGCAGTACTTC

clone_size: NA
v_call: TRBV5-1
j_call: TRBJ2-7
d_call: NA
cdr3_aa: CASSLEPGYYEQYF
cdr3_nt: TGCGCCAGCAGCTTGGAACCCGGTTACTACGAGCAGTACTTC

clone_size: NA
v_call: TRBV6-5
j_call: TRBJ1-2
d_call: NA
cdr3_aa: CASTTGKGYTF
cdr3_nt: TGTGCCAGCACCACCGGGAAGGGCTACACCTTC

clone_size: NA
v_call: TRBV5-4
j_call: TRBJ1-4
d_call: NA
cdr3_aa: CASSSQGSHEKLFF
cdr3_nt: TGTGCCAGCAGCTCACAGGGTTCTCATGAAAAACTGTTTTTT